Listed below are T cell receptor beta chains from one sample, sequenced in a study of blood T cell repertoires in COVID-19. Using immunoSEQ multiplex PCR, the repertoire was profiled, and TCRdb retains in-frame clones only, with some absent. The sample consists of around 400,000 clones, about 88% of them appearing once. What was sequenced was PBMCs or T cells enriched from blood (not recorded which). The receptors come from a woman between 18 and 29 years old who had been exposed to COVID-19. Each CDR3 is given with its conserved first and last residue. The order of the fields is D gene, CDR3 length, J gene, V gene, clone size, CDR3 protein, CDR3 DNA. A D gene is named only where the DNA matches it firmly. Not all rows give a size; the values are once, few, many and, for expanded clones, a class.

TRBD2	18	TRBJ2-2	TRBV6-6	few	CASSRDRTSGGASGELFF	TGTGCCAGCAGCCGAGACCGGACTAGCGGGGGGGCCTCCGGGGAGCTGTTTTTT
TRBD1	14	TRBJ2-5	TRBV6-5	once	CASKGQGAWETQYF	TGTGCCAGCAAGGGACAGGGGGCTTGGGAGACCCAGTACTTC
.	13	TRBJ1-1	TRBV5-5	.	CASSTYGNTEAFF	TGTGCCAGCAGTACCTACGGGAACACTGAAGCTTTCTTT
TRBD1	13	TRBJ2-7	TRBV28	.	CASSHNRGYEQYF	TGTGCCAGCAGCCATAACAGGGGCTACGAGCAGTACTTC
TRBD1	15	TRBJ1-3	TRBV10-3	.	CAINDRVQAGNTIYF	TGTGCCATCAATGACAGGGTGCAGGCTGGAAACACCATATATTTT
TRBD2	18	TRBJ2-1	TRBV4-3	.	CASSQASTSGGSYNEQFF	TGCGCCAGCAGCCAAGCGAGTACTAGCGGGGGCTCCTACAATGAGCAGTTCTTC
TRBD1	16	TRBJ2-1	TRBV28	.	CASRRLGTGLYNEQFF	TGTGCCAGCAGGCGACTAGGGACAGGGCTGTACAATGAGCAGTTCTTC
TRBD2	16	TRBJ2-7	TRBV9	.	CASSVGLAGDGYEQYF	TGTGCCAGCAGCGTAGGACTAGCGGGAGATGGGTACGAGCAGTACTTC
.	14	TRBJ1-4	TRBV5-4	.	CASSLGGDREKLFF	TGTGCCAGCAGCTTGGGAGGCGACAGGGAAAAACTGTTTTTT
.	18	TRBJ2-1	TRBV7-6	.	CASSSNQGGDPLGNEQFF	TGTGCCAGCAGCTCAAATCAGGGCGGCGACCCTCTGGGCAATGAGCAGTTCTTC
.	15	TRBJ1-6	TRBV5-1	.	CASCEVRDTNSPLHF	TGCGCCAGCTGCGAAGTCCGGGACACTAATTCACCCCTCCACTTT
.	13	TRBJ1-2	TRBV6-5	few	CASSSPRGWGYTF	TGTGCCAGCAGCTCCCCCCGGGGTTGGGGCTACACCTTC
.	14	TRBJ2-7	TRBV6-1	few	CASSEDRMEDEQYF	TGTGCCAGCAGTGAAGACAGGATGGAAGACGAGCAGTACTTC
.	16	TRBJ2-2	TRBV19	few	CASMSLSSRGIGELFF	TGTGCCAGTATGTCCCTGAGTAGTCGGGGAATCGGGGAGCTGTTTTTT
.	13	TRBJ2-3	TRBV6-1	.	CASSELLTDTQYF	TGTGCCAGCAGTGAACTACTCACAGATACGCAGTATTTT
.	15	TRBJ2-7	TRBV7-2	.	CASSTPGHLAYEQYF	TGTGCCAGCAGTACCCCGGGACACCTTGCCTACGAGCAGTACTTC
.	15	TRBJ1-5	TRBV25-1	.	CASSAGDYSNQPQHF	TGTGCCAGCAGTGCCGGGGACTATAGCAATCAGCCCCAGCATTTT
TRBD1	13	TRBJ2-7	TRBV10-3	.	CAIGTGGSYEQYF	TGTGCCATCGGGACAGGGGGCTCCTACGAGCAGTACTTC
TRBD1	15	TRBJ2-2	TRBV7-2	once	CASSFGDRYTGELFF	TGTGCCAGCAGCTTCGGGGACAGATACACCGGGGAGCTGTTTTTT